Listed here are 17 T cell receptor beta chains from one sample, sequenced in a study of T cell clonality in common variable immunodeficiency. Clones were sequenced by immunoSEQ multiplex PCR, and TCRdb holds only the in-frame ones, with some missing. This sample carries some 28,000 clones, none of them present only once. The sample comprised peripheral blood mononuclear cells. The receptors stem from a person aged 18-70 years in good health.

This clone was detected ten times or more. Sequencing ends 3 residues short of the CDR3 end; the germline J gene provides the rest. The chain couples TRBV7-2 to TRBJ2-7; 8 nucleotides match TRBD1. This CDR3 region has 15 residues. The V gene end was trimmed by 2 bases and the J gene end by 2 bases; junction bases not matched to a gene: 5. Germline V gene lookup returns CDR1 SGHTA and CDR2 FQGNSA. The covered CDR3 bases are TGTGCCAGCAGCTTAAGCCCACAGGGGGCCTACGAG. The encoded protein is CASSLSPQGAYE. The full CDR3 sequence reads CASSLSPQGAYEQYF.

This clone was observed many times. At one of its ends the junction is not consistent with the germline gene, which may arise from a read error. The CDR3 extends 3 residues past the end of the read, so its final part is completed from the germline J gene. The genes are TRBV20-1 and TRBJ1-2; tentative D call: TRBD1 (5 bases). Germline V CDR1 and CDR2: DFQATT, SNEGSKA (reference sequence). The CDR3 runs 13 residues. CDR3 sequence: CSPSRRGSDGYTF. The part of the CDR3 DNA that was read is TGCAGTCCTAGCCGCCGGGGGTCAGATGGC.

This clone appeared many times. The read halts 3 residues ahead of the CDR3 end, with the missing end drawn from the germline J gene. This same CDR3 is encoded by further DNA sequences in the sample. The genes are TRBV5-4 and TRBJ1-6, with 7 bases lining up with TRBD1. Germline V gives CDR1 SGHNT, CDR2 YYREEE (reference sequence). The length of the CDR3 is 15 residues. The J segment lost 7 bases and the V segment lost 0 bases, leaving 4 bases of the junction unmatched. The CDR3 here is CASSLDPGGNSPLHF. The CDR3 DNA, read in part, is TGTGCCAGCAGCTTGGATCCAGGGGGGAATTCACCC.

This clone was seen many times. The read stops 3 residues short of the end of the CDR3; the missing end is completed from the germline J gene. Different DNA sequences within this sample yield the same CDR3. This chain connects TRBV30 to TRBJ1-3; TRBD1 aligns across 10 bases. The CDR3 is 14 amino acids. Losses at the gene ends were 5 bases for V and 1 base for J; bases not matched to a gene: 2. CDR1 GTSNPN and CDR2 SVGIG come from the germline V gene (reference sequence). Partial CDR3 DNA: TGTGCCTGGCGACAGGGGGCATCTGGAAACACC. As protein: CAWRQGASGNT. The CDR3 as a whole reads CAWRQGASGNTIYF.

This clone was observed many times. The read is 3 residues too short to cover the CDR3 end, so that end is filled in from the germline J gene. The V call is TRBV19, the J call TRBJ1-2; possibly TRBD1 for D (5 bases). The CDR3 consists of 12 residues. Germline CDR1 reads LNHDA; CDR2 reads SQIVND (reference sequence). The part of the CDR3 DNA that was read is TGTGCCAGTAGTACTTCAGGGCGCGGC. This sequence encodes CASSTSGRG. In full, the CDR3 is CASSTSGRGYTF. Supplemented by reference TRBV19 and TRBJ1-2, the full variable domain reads DGGITQSPKYLFRKEGQNVTLSCEQNLNHDAMYWYRQDPGQGLRLIYYSQIVNDFQKGDIAEGYSVSREKKESFPLTVTSAQKNPTAFYLCASSTSGRGYTFGSGTRLTVV.

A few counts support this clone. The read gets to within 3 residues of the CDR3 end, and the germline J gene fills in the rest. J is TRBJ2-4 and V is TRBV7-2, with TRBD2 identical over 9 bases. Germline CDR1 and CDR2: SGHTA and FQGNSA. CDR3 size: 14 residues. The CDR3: CASSMRGGPETQYF. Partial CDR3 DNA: TGTGCCAGCAGCATGCGGGGGGGCCCAGAGACT.

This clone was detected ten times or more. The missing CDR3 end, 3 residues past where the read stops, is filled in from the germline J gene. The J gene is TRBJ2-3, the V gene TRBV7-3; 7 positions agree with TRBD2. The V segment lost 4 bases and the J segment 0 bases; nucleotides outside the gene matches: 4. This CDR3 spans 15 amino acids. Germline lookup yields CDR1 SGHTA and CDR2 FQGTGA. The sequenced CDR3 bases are TGTGCCAGCAGCTCCCAGCGGGGCAGCACAGATACG. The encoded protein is CASSSQRGSTDT. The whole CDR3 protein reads CASSSQRGSTDTQYF.

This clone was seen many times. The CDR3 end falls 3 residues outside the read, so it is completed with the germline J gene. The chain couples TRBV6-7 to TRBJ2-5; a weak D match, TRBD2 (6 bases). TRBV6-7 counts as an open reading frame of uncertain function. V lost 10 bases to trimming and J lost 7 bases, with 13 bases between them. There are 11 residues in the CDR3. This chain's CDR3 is CATGLPGTQYF. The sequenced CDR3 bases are TGTGCCACGGGACTCCCGGGGACC.

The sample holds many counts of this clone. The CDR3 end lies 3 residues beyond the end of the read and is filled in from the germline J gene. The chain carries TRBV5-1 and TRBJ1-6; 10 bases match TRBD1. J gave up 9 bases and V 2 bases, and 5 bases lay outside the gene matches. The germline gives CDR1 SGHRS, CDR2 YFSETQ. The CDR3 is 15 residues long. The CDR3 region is CASSLGQGVSSPLHF. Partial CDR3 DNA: TGCGCCAGCAGCTTAGGACAGGGGGTTAGTTCACCC.

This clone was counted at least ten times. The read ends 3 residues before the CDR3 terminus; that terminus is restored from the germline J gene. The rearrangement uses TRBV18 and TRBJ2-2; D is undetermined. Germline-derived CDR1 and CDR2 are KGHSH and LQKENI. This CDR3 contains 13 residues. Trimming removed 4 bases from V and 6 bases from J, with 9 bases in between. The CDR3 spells CASSLSQSGELFF. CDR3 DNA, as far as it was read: TGTGCCAGCTCACTTTCCCAATCCGGGGAG.

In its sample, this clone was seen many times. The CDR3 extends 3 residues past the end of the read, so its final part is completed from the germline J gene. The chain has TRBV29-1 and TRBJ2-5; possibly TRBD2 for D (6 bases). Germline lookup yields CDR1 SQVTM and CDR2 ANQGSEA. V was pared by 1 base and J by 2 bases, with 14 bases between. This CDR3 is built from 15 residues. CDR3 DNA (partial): TGCAGCGTTGAAGGAGGAACGGGGGAACAAGAGACC. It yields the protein CSVEGGTGEQET. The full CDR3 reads CSVEGGTGEQETQYF.

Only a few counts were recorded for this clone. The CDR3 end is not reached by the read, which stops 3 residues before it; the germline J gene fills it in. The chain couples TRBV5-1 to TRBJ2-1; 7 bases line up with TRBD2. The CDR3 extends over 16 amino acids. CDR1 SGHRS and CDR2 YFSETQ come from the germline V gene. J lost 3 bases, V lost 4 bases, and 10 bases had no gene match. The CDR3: CASSDGGGGSYNEQFF. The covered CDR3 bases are TGCGCCAGCAGCGATGGGGGGGGTGGTAGCTACAATGAG.

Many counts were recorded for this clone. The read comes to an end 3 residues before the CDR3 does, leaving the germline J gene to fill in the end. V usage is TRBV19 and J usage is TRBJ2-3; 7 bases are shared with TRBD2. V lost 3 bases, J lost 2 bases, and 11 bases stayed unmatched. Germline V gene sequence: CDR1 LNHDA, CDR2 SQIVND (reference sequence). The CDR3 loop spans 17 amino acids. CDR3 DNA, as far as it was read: TGTGCCAGTAGTATGGGGAAGCGGGGTAAAATCACAGATACG. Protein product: CASSMGKRGKITDT. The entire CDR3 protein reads CASSMGKRGKITDTQYF.

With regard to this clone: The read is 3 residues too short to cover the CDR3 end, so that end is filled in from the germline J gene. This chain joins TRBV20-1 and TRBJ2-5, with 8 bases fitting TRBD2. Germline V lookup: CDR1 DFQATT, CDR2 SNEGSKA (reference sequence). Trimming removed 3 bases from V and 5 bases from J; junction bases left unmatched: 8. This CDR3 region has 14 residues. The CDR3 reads CSARLAGTGETQYF. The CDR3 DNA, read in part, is TGCAGTGCTAGGTTAGCGGGGACCGGGGAGACC.

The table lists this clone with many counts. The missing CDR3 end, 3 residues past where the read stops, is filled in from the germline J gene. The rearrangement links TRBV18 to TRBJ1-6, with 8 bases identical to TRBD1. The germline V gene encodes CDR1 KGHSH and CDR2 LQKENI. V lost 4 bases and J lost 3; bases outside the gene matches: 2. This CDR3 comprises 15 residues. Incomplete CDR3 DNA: TGTGCCAGCTCACGACAGGGGCACTATAATTCACCC. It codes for CASSRQGHYNSP. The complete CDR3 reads CASSRQGHYNSPLHF.

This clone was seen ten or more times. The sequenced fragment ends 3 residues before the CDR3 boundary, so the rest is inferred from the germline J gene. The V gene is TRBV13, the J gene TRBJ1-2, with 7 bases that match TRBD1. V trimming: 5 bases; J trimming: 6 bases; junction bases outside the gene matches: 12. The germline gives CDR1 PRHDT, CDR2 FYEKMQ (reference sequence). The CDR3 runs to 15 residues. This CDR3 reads CASSRPGQLRDGYTF. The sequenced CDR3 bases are TGTGCCAGCAGCCGACCGGGACAGCTACGGGATGGC.

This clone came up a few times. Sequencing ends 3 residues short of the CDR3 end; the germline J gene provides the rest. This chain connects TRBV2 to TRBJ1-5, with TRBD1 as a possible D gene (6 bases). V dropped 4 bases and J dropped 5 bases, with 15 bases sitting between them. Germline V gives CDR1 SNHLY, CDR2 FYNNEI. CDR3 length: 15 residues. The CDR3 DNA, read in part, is TGTGCCAGCAGTGTACTCGGACAGTCTTATCAGCCC. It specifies CASSVLGQSYQP. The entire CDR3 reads CASSVLGQSYQPQHF.